This T cell receptor (beta chain) was captured by sequencing in a study of beta chain features in type 1 diabetes. This CDR3 has 11 amino acids. CDR1 is GTSNPN and CDR2 is SVGIG in the germline V gene (reference sequence). Between the trimmed V and J ends, which lost 1 base and 6 bases, there was a span of 6 bases. Study-level results: TCRB repertoires of naive, central memory and Treg cells appeared more similar among patients than among healthy donors.

Expressed TCRB transcripts got sequenced, as all isolated RNA was reverse transcribed. Some clones are missing from TCRdb's copy, which holds only in-frame ones; the method was immunoSEQ multiplex PCR. The sample gives 400,000 to 550,000 clones, over 10% of which show up once; less than 0.06% is in the top ten. As regards this clone: Its specificity is not known.

The genes are TRBV30 and TRBJ1-1, with unresolved D. Sequencing was performed on naive CD4+ T cells from blood. This sequence was found in a woman aged 18-29 years in good health. In nucleotides, the CDR3 is TGTGCCTGGAGTGAGCGTTCTGAAGCTTTCTTT. Translating gives CAWSERSEAFF. Complete variable domain (other parts from reference TRBV30 and TRBJ1-1): SQTIHQWPATLVQPVGSPLSLECTVEGTSNPNLYWYRQAAGRGLQLLFYSVGIGQISSEVPQNLSASRPQDRQFILSSKKLLLSDSGFYLCAWSERSEAFFGQGTRLTVV.